This entry describes one T cell receptor beta chain. These data are taken from a study of T-cell reconstitution after alpha-beta-depleted transplantation in children. Preparation of the TCRbeta library was carried out with unique molecular identifiers. TCRdb independently ran MiXCR on the PCR reads; one entry per CDR3 protein. The profile covers about 420,000 distinct CDR3 sequences, with about 11% appearing a single time and about 5% taken by the ten largest. This CDR3 contains 12 residues. The J segment lost 6 bases and the V segment lost 6 bases, leaving 7 bases of the junction unmatched. Germline loops: CDR1 DFQATT, CDR2 SNEGSKA (reference sequence).

The J gene is TRBJ1-1, the V gene TRBV20-1; 7 bases fit TRBD1. The sample was PBMCs from the stem cell graft donor, taken from the stem cell graft. The TCR was taken from a human donor who donated a stem cell graft to a child with acute myeloid leukemia. The CDR3 DNA reads TGCAGTGCATCGGAGGGGGCTTCTGAAGCTTTCTTT. This translates into CSASEGASEAFF.